This TCR beta chain was sequenced for a study of T cell changes during pregnancy in multiple sclerosis. Sequencing used immunoSEQ multiplex PCR; TCRdb keeps in-frame clones, though not all of them. This repertoire shows over 45,000 clones, more than 80% found once; its top ten account for 0.55% to 0.6%. V trimming: 1 base; J trimming: 8 bases; junction bases outside the gene matches: 6. The V gene's germline CDR1 is KGHSH and CDR2 LQKENI. The CDR3 length is 14 residues. The sequence derives from a female donor with multiple sclerosis, enrolled in a pregnancy study. The source was CD4+ T cells from peripheral blood mononuclear cells, collected in the first trimester of pregnancy. J is TRBJ2-3 and V is TRBV18; 7 bases fit TRBD1. The CDR3 coding sequence is TGTGCCAGCTCACCACAAACAGGGGACGGTACGCAGTATTTT. This sequence encodes CASSPQTGDGTQYF.